Below are 9 T cell receptor beta chains sequenced from a single sample in a study of CD8 T cells in Susac syndrome. An input of about 0.45 to 1 ug of RNA was subjected to reverse transcription using random hexamers. TCRdb analysed the immunoSEQ multiplex PCR reads with MiXCR anew, one entry per CDR3 protein. This sample has 160,000 or so distinct CDR3 sequences, with 85% to 95% found just once. The sample consisted of CD4+ T cells from PBMCs. The source of these receptors is a human donor with Susac syndrome.

Only one count was recorded for this clonotype. The chain employs TRBV18 and TRBJ2-5; D not certain. The CDR3 is 10 residues long. V lost 6 bases, J lost 5 bases, and 4 bases lay in between. Germline CDR1 KGHSH, CDR2 LQKENI. As DNA, the CDR3 is TGTGCCAGCTCGATGGAGACCCAGTACTTC. Protein: CASSMETQYF.

The rearrangement uses TRBV28 and TRBJ1-2; D gene unclear. Germline CDR1 and CDR2: MDHEN and SYDVKM. The CDR3 spans 13 residues. The germline V and J ends were trimmed by 8 bases and 4 bases, with 14 bases remaining between them. CDR3 sequence (DNA): TGTGCCAGCCAGGACGGATCCCTCTATGGCTACACCTTC. Translation gives CASQDGSLYGYTF.

The J gene is TRBJ1-5, the V gene TRBV19; D gene ambiguous. Germline-derived CDR1 and CDR2 are LNHDA and SQIVND (reference sequence). This CDR3 comprises 12 residues. V was trimmed by 3 bases and J by 7 bases, leaving 7 bases between them. This CDR3 is CASSIWFQPQHF. Here the CDR3 DNA reads TGTGCCAGTAGTATCTGGTTCCAGCCCCAGCATTTT. The variable domain in full, completed from reference TRBV19 and TRBJ1-5, reads DGGITQSPKYLFRKEGQNVTLSCEQNLNHDAMYWYRQDPGQGLRLIYYSQIVNDFQKGDIAEGYSVSREKKESFPLTVTSAQKNPTAFYLCASSIWFQPQHFGDGTRLSIL.

This rearrangement joins TRBV6-2 or TRBV6-3 to TRBJ2-7; 8 positions match TRBD1. CDR1 is MNHEY, CDR2 SVGEGT, per germline. V lost 2 bases, J lost 2 bases, and 5 bases stayed unmatched. CDR3 length: 15 residues. CDR3 loop: CASSYDGQGPYEQYF. The CDR3 region has the DNA TGTGCCAGCAGTTACGACGGACAGGGACCCTACGAGCAGTACTTC.

The chain couples TRBV20-1 to TRBJ2-5; D gene uncertain. The V gene lost 6 bases and the J gene lost 4 bases, with 15 bases spanning the gap. CDR1 and CDR2 (germline): DFQATT, SNEGSKA (reference sequence). The CDR3 has 13 amino acids. In DNA, the CDR3 is TGCAGTGCCACTCCCGAAGCGCGAGAGACCCAGTACTTC. Encoded protein: CSATPEARETQYF.

The V and J genes are TRBV18 and TRBJ1-3; no definite D call. Germline CDR1 reads KGHSH; CDR2 reads LQKENI. The CDR3 length is 16 residues. The germline V and J ends were trimmed by 6 bases and 0 bases, with 15 bases remaining between them. The CDR3 DNA is TGTGCCAGCTCTGCCGTCAGGACGTTCTCTGGAAACACCATATATTTT. Its translation: CASSAVRTFSGNTIYF.

The V and J genes are TRBV5-6 and TRBJ1-6; 10 bases agree with TRBD1. This CDR3 has 13 residues. Germline V gene data show CDR1 as SGHDT and CDR2 as YYEEEE. V was pared by 4 bases and J by 8 bases, with 0 bases of the junction left unmatched. CDR3 DNA sequence: TGTGCCAGCAGCGGGACAGGGGATTCACCCCTCCACTTT. This codes for CASSGTGDSPLHF. The whole variable domain, remainder taken from reference TRBV5-6 and TRBJ1-6, is DAGVTQSPTHLIKTRGQQVTLRCSPKSGHDTVSWYQQALGQGPQFIFQYYEEEERQRGNFPDRFSGHQFPNYSSELNVNALLLGDSALYLCASSGTGDSPLHFGNGTRLTVT.

This chain links TRBV20-1 with TRBJ2-1; possibly TRBD1 for D (5 bases). Trimming left V 2 bases short and J 0 bases short, with 14 bases between. The CDR3 extends over 16 amino acids. Germline CDR1 DFQATT, CDR2 SNEGSKA (reference sequence). Here the CDR3 DNA reads TGCAGTGCTAGAATGCTCAGGGCGAGCTCCTACAATGAGCAGTTCTTC. Translated: CSARMLRASSYNEQFF.

The chain links TRBV29-1 to TRBJ2-1, with 7 bases that match TRBD2. CDR1 SQVTM and CDR2 ANQGSEA come from the germline V gene. After removal of 4 bases from V and 8 bases from J, the junction contained 5 bases not matched to a gene. The CDR3 totals 12 residues. CDR3 sequence reads: CSVGRTSHEQFF. The CDR3 DNA follows: TGCAGCGTTGGTAGGACTAGTCATGAGCAGTTCTTC.